The sequence of this TCR beta chain was determined in a study of blood T cell repertoires in COVID-19. Study in general: Sites across the United States, Italy and Spain contributed samples from acute and convalescent COVID-19. The analysed material was cDNA or gDNA that came from T cells, B-cell-depleted T cells, or PBMCs.

This CDR3 region has 15 residues. CDR1 and CDR2 from the germline V gene are SGHRS and YFSETQ. The J segment lost 5 bases and the V segment lost 2 bases, leaving 4 bases of the junction unmatched. In the original workflow: Quantification of nucleated cells was approximated via reference gene primer amplification. TCRdb keeps only in-frame clones here, not all; method: immunoSEQ multiplex PCR. Clonal size and the V and J genes are those of that table, whereas D and trimming came from the DNA. The sample has fewer than 200,000 clones; 82% are singletons. V is TRBV5-1 and J is TRBJ2-1; 10 nucleotides agree with TRBD1. The sequencing input was peripheral blood. The origin of this receptor is an older woman with acute or convalescent COVID-19. The DNA of the CDR3 is TGCGCCAGCAGCTTAACCGGGACAGGGGACAATGAGCAGTTCTTC. Its protein product is CASSLTGTGDNEQFF.